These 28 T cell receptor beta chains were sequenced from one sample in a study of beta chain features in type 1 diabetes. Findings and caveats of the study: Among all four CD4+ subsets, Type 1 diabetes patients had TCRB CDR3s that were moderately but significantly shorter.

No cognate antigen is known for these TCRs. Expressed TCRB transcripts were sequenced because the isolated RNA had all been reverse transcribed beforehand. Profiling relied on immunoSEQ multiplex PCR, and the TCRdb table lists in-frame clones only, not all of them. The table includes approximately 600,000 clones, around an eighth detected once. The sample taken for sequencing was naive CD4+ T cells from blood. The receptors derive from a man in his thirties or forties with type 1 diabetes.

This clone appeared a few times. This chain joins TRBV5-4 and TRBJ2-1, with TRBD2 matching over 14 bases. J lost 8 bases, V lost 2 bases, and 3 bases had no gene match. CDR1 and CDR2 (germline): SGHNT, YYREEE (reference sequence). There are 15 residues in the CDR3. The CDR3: CASSFGTSGGDEQFF. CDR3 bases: TGTGCCAGCAGCTTCGGGACTAGCGGGGGAGATGAGCAGTTCTTC.

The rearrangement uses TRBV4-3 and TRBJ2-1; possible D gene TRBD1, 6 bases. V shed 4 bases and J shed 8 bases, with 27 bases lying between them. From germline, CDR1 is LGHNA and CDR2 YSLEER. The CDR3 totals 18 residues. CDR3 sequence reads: CASSLDPPTGTRPHEQFF. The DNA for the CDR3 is TGCGCCAGCAGCCTCGACCCCCCTACAGGGACCCGTCCCCATGAGCAGTTCTTC.

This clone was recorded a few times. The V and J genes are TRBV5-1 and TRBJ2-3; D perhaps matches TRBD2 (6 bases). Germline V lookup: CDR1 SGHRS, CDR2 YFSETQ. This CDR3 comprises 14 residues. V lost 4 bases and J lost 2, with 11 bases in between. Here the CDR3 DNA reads TGCGCCAGCAGCGACGGGAGCACCACAGATACGCAGTATTTT. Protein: CASSDGSTTDTQYF.

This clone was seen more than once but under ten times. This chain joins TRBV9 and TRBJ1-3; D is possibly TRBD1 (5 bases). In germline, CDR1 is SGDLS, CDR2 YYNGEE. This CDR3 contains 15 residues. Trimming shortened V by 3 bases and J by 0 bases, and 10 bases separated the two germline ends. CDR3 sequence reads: CASSARDFSGNTIYF. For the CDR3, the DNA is TGTGCCAGCAGCGCCAGGGACTTCTCTGGAAACACCATATATTTT.

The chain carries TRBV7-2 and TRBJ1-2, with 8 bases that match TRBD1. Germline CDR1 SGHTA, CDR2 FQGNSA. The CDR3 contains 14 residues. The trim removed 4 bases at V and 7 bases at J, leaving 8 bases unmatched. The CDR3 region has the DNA TGTGCCAGCAGCTCGGACAGGGCGAATCGTGGCTACACCTTC. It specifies CASSSDRANRGYTF.

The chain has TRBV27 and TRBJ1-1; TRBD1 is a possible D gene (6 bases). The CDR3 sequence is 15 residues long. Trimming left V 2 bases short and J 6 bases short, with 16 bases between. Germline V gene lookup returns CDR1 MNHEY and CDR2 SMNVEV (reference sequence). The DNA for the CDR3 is TGTGCCAGCAGTTTAATTATTCCAGGGGTGTCTGAAGCTTTCTTT. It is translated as CASSLIIPGVSEAFF.

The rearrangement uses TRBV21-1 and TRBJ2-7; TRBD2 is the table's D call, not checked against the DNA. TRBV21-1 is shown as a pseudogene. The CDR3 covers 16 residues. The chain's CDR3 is CASSPKLQCVRAEQYF. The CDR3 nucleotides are TGTGCCAGCAGCCCCAAGTTACAGTGCGTGCGGGCCGAGCAGTACTTC.

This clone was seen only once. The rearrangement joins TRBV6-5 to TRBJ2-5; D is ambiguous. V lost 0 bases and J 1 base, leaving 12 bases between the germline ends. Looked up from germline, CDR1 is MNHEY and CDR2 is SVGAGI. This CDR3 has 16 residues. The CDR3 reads CASSYSRSIGQETQYF. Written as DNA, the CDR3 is TGTGCCAGCAGTTACTCGAGATCGATCGGCCAAGAGACCCAGTACTTC.

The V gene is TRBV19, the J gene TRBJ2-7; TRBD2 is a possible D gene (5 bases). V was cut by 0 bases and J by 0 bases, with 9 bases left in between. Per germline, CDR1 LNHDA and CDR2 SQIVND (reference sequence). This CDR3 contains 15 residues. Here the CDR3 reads CASSIDLGSSYEQYF. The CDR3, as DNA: TGTGCCAGTAGTATAGATCTAGGGAGCTCCTACGAGCAGTACTTC.

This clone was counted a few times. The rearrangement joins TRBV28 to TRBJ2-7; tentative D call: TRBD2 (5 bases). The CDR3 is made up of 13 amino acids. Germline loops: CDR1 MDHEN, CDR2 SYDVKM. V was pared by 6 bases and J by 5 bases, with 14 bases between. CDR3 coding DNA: TGTGCCAGCAGCCGGTCGGGGATCGACGAGCAGTACTTC. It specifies CASSRSGIDEQYF.

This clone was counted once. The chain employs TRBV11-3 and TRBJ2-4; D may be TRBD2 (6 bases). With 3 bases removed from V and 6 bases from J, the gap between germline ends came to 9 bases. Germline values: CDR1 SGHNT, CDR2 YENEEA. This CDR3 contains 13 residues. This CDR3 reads CASSFGTLNIQYF. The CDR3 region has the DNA TGTGCCAGCAGCTTCGGGACTTTAAACATTCAGTACTTC. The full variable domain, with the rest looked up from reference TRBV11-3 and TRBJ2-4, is EAGVVQSPRYKIIEKKQPVAFWCNPISGHNTLYWYLQNLGQGPELLIRYENEEAVDDSQLPKDRFSAERLKGVDSTLKIQPAELGDSAVYLCASSFGTLNIQYFGAGTRLSVL.

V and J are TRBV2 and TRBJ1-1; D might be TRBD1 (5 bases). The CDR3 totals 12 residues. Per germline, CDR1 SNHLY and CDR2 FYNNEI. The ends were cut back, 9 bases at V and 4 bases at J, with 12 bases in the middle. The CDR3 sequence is CARGGSGTEAFF. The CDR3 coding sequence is TGTGCCAGGGGGGGGTCAGGCACTGAAGCTTTCTTT.

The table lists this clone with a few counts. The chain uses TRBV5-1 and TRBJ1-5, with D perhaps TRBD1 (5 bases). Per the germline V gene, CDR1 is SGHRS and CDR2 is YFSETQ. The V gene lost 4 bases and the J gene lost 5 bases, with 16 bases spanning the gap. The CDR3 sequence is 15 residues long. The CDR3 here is CASSPGGRSDQPQHF. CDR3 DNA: TGCGCCAGCAGCCCGGGGGGGAGGTCCGATCAGCCCCAGCATTTT.

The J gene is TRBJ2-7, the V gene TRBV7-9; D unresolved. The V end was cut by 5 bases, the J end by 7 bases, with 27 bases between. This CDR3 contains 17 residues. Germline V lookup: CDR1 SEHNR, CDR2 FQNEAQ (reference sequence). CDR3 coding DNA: TGTGCCAGCAGCCCACTTAAGAACACGGACGCTCCCAGGGAGCAGTACTTC. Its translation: CASSPLKNTDAPREQYF.

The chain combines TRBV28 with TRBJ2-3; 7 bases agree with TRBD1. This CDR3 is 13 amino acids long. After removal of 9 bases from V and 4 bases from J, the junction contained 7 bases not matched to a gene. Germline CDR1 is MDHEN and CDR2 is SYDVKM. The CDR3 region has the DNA TGTGCCAGTCGCCGCCAGGGGGCAGATACGCAGTATTTT. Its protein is CASRRQGADTQYF.

The CDR3: CASSLSGGIAAGTDTQYF. The DNA for the CDR3 is TGTGCCAGCAGTTTATCGGGGGGAATAGCGGCGGGCACAGATACGCAGTATTTT. The V and J genes are TRBV27 and TRBJ2-3, with D maybe TRBD2 (6 bases). This CDR3 has 18 amino acids. The V end lost 0 bases, the J end lost 1 base, and 17 bases lay between the germline ends. Germline V gives CDR1 MNHEY, CDR2 SMNVEV (reference sequence).

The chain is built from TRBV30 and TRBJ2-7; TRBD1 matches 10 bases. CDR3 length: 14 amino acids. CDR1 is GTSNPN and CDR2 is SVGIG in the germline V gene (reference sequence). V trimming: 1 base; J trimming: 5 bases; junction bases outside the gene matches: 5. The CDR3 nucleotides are TGTGCCTGGAGTGACGGACAGGGGGTAAACGAGCAGTACTTC. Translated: CAWSDGQGVNEQYF. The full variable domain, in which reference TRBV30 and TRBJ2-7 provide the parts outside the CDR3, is SQTIHQWPATLVQPVGSPLSLECTVEGTSNPNLYWYRQAAGRGLQLLFYSVGIGQISSEVPQNLSASRPQDRQFILSSKKLLLSDSGFYLCAWSDGQGVNEQYFGPGTRLTVT.

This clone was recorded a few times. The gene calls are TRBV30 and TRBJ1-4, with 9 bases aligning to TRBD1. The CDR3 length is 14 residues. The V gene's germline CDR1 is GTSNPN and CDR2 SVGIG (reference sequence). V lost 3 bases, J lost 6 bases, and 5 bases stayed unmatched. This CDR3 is CAWRTGTGYEKLFF. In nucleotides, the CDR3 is TGTGCCTGGAGGACCGGGACAGGGTATGAAAAACTGTTTTTT.

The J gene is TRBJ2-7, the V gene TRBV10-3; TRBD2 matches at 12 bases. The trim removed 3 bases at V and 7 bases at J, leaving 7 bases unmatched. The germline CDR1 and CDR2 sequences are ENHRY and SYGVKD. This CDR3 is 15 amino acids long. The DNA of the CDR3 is TGTGCCATCAGTGAAATCGGACTAGCGGGGAGTGAGCAGTACTTC. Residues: CAISEIGLAGSEQYF.

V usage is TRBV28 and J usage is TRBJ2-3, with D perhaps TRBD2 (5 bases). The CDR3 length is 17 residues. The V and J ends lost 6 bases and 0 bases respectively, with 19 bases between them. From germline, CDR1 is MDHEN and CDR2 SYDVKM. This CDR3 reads CASSPLQRRLSTDTQYF. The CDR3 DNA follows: TGTGCCAGCAGCCCACTCCAGCGGAGGCTGAGCACAGATACGCAGTATTTT.

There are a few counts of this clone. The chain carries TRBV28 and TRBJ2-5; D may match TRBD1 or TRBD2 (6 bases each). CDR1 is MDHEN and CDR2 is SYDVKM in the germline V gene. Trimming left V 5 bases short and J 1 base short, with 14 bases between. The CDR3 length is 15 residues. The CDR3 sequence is CASSGAGGGQETQYF. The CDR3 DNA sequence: TGTGCCAGCAGTGGGGCCGGAGGGGGCCAAGAGACCCAGTACTTC.

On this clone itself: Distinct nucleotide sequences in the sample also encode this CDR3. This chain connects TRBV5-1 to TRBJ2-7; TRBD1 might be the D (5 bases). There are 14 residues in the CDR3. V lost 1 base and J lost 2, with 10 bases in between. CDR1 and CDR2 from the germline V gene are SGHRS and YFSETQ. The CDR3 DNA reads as TGCGCCAGCAGCTTGACAGGTGATACCTACGAGCAGTACTTC. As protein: CASSLTGDTYEQYF.

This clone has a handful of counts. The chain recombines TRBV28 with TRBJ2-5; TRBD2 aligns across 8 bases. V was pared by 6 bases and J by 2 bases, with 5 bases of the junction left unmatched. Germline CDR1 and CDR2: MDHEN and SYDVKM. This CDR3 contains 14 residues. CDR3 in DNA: TGTGCCAGCAGCTCCGGGGGGGTGCAAGAGACCCAGTACTTC. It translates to CASSSGGVQETQYF.

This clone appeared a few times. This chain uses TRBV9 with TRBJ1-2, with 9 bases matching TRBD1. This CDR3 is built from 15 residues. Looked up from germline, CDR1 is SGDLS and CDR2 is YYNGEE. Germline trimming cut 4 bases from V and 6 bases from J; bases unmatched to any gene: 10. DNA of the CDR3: TGTGCCAGCAGCAGCTGGGGACAGGGTTTAGATGGCTACACCTTC. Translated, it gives CASSSWGQGLDGYTF.

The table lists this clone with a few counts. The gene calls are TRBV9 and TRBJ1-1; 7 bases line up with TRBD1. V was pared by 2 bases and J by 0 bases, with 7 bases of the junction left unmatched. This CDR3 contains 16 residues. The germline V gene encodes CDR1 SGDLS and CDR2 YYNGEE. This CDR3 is CASSVIRDSMNTEAFF. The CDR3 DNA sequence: TGTGCCAGCAGCGTGATCCGGGACAGCATGAACACTGAAGCTTTCTTT.

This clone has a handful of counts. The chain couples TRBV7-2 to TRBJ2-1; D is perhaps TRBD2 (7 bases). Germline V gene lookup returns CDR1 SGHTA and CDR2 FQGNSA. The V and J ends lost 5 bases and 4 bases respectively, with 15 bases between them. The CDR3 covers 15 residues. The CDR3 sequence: CASSPPGGRYNEQFF. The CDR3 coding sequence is TGTGCCAGCAGCCCCCCGGGGGGCCGTTACAATGAGCAGTTCTTC.

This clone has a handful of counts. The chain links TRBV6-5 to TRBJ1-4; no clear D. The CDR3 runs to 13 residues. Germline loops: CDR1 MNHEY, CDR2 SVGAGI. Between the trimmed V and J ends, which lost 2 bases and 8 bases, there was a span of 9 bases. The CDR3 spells CASSYGGEEKLFF. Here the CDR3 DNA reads TGTGCCAGCAGTTACGGCGGGGAGGAAAAACTGTTTTTT.

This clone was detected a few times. In nucleotides, the CDR3 is TGTGCCAGCAGTATGGGACTAGCGAAATTCAATGAGCAGTTCTTC. Protein sequence: CASSMGLAKFNEQFF. The chain uses TRBV6-5 and TRBJ2-1; TRBD2 agrees at 10 bases. Looked up from germline, CDR1 is MNHEY and CDR2 is SVGAGI. The CDR3 has 15 residues. The J segment lost 6 bases and the V segment lost 5 bases, leaving 7 bases of the junction unmatched.